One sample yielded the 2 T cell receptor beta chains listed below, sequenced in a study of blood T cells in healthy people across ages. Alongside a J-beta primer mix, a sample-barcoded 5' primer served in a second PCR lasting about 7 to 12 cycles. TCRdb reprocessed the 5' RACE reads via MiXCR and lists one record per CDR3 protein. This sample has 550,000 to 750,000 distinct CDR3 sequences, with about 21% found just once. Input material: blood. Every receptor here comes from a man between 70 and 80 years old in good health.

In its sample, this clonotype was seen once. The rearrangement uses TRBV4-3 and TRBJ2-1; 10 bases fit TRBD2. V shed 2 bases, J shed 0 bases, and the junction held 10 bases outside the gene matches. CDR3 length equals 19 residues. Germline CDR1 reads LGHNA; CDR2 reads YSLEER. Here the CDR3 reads CASSQRIAGGISSYNEQFF. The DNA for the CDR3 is TGCGCCAGCAGCCAAAGGATAGCGGGGGGAATTAGCTCCTACAATGAGCAGTTCTTC.

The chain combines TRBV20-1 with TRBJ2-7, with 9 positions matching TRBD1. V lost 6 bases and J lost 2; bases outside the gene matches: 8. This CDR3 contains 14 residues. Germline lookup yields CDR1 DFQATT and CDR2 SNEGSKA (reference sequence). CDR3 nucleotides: TGCAGTGCCACAAACTGGGACAGGGCCTACGAGCAGTACTTC. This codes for CSATNWDRAYEQYF.